A selection of T cell receptor beta chains follows, all from one sample in a study of T-cell memory formation after mild COVID-19. TCRdb redid the calling of the 5' RACE reads with MiXCR, one entry per CDR3 protein. This table holds 300,000 to 400,000 distinct CDR3 sequences, roughly an eighth found once. What was sequenced was PBMCs or a T cell subset sorted from them (not recorded which). These receptor sequences come from a man between 18 and 35 years old who had mild COVID-19 (a few samples of this study predate the infection). Cell type and time point are not known. Both conserved end residues are part of each CDR3.

j_call cdr3_length v_call cdr3_aa
TRBJ1-1 14 TRBV18 CASSLGVLNTEAFF
TRBJ1-5 12 TRBV10-3 CAISDWYQPQHF
TRBJ2-1 15 TRBV6-2/TRBV6-3 CASSYYGGEYNEQFF
TRBJ2-5 13 TRBV20-1 CSARGLYQETQYF
TRBJ2-2 14 TRBV7-3 CASSFAENTGELFF
TRBJ2-3 14 TRBV18 CASSPIGGGDTQYF
TRBJ1-1 23 TRBV12-5 CASGFFIATSGRAIFESDTEAFF
TRBJ2-3 15 TRBV7-9 CASSLGDTSTDTQYF
TRBJ2-3 14 TRBV6-2/TRBV6-3 CASSYIGIADTQYF
TRBJ2-5 17 TRBV13 CASSLGGLASGDETQYF
TRBJ2-7 13 TRBV10-1 CASSNRVLDEQYF
TRBJ2-7 12 TRBV7-9 CASSLTGPEQYF
TRBJ2-1 15 TRBV6-5 CASSYAREAYNEQFF
TRBJ2-5 16 TRBV27 CASKEGTSGGLETQYF
TRBJ2-3 12 TRBV7-6 CASSPGGGRQYF
TRBJ2-3 15 TRBV9 CASSTTSGYTDTQYF
TRBJ2-5 14 TRBV6-2/TRBV6-3 CASRPQGARETQYF
TRBJ2-3 14 TRBV7-2 CASSYREYTDTQYF
TRBJ2-5 12 TRBV7-2 CASSLVLRDQYF
TRBJ2-2 14 TRBV5-5 CASSLDYPPGELFF
TRBJ1-1 13 TRBV27 CASSLSEESEAFF
TRBJ1-1 12 TRBV15 CATSRDFLGAFF
TRBJ2-5 15 TRBV6-5 CASHGGGAGQETQYF
TRBJ2-1 14 TRBV3-1 CASSQAISYNEQFF
TRBJ1-3 17 TRBV6-6 CASSYSYRGSSGNTIYF
TRBJ2-2 15 TRBV10-3 CAISESNGNTGELFF
TRBJ1-2 15 TRBV20-1 CSARDRAGGFYGYTF